This T cell receptor (beta chain) comes out of a study of blood T cell repertoires in COVID-19. The wider study: The United States, Italy and Spain were the sources of the acute and convalescent COVID-19 samples. The analysed material was cDNA or gDNA that came from T cells, B-cell-depleted T cells, or PBMCs.

Clones were read by immunoSEQ multiplex PCR, and TCRdb kept only the in-frame ones, dropping some. In the table there are hundreds of thousands of clones, around nine tenths of which are singletons. Trimming removed 6 bases from V and 0 bases from J, with 9 bases in between. Germline-derived CDR1 and CDR2 are MDHEN and SYDVKM. The CDR3 is 15 residues long. The sequenced material came from PBMCs or T cells enriched from blood (not recorded which). This receptor was identified in a middle-aged woman who had recovered from COVID-19. This chain connects TRBV28 to TRBJ1-6, with D possibly being TRBD1 (5 bases). The CDR3 loop is CASREGISYNSPLHF. In DNA form, the CDR3 reads TGTGCCAGCAGGGAGGGGATCTCCTATAATTCACCCCTCCACTTT.